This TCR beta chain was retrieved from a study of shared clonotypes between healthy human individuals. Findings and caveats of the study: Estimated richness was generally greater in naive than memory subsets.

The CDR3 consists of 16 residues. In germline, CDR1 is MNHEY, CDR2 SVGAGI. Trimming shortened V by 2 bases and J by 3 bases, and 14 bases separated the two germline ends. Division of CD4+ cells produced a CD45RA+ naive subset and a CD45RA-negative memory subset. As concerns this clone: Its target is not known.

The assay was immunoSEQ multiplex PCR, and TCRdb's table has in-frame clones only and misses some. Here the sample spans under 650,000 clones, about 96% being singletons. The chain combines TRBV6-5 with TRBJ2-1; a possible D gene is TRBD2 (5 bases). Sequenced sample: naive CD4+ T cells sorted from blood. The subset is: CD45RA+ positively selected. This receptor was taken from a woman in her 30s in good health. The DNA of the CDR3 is TGTGCCAGCAGTTACGGGCCTCTAGCAATCTACAATGAGCAGTTCTTC. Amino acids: CASSYGPLAIYNEQFF.